This TCR beta chain was profiled in a study of blood T cell repertoires in COVID-19. Overall study: Whether acute or convalescent, the COVID-19 samples came from the United States, Italy and Spain. Sources were T cells, B-cell-depleted T cells, or PBMCs; the material itself was cDNA or gDNA.

Under the authors' procedure: Amplification of reference gene primers was used by the study to estimate nucleated cell counts. TCRdb keeps only in-frame clones here, not all; method: immunoSEQ multiplex PCR. V and J calls and clone size come straight from that table; D and trimming were deduced from the DNA. The table shows 150,000 to 200,000 clones, with 60% to 80% occurring only once. V trimming: 0 bases; J trimming: 3 bases; junction bases outside the gene matches: 12. Germline CDR1 and CDR2: KGHSH and LQKENI. This CDR3 has 20 amino acids. The TCR sequence derives from a man between 65 and 85 years old with acute or convalescent COVID-19. The chain joins TRBV18 to TRBJ2-1; 12 bases are shared with TRBD1. Sequencing used peripheral blood. CDR3 in DNA: TGTGCCAGCTCACCACCTCCATCGGGACAGGGGGCGCGGGGCTACAATGAGCAGTTCTTC. Its protein is CASSPPPSGQGARGYNEQFF.